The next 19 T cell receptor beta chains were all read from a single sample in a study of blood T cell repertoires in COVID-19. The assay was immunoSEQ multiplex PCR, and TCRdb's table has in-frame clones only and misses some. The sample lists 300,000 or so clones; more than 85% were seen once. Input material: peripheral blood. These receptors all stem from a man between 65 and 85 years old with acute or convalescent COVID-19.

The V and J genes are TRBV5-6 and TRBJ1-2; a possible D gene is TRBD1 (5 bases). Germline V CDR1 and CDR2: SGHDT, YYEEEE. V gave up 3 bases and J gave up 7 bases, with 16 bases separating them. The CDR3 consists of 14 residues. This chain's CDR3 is CASSSPLGGVGYTF. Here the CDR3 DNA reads TGTGCCAGCAGCTCCCCCCTGGGGGGAGTTGGCTACACCTTC.

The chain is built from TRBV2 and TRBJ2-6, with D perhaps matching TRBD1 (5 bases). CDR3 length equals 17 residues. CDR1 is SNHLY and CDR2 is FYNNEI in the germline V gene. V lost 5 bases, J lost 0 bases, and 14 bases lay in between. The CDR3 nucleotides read TGTGCCAGCAGTAGAACAGGACCGTCCTCTGGGGCCAACGTCCTGACTTTC. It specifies CASSRTGPSSGANVLTF. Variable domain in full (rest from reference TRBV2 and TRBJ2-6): EPEVTQTPSHQVTQMGQEVILRCVPISNHLYFYWYRQILGQKVEFLVSFYNNEISEKSEIFDDQFSVERPDGSNFTLKIRSTKLEDSAMYFCASSRTGPSSGANVLTFGAGSRLTVL.

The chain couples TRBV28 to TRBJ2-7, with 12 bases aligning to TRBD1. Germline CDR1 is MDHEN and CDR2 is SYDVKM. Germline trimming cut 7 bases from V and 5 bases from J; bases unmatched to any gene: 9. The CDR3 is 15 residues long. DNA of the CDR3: TGTGCCAGCAACCCTCCGGGACAGGGGGCCCACGAGCAGTACTTC. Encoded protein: CASNPPGQGAHEQYF.

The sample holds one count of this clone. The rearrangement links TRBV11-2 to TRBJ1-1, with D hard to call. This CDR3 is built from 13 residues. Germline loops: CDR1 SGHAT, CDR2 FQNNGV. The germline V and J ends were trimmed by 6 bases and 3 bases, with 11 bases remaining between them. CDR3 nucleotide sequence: TGTGCCAGCAGTATAATCGTCGACACTGAAGCTTTCTTT. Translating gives CASSIIVDTEAFF.

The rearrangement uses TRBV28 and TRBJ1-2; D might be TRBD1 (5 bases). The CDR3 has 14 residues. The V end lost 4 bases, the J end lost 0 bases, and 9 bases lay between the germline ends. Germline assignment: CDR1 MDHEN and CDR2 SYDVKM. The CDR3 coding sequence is TGTGCCAGCAGTTACAGGTTTCCTAACTATGGCTACACCTTC. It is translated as CASSYRFPNYGYTF.

CDR3 loop: CASIAGGRDTQYF. CDR3 coding DNA: TGTGCCAGCATAGCGGGGGGGAGAGATACGCAGTATTTT. The J gene is TRBJ2-3, the V gene TRBV28, with 11 bases lining up with TRBD2. In germline, CDR1 is MDHEN, CDR2 SYDVKM. After removal of 7 bases from V and 5 bases from J, the junction contained 2 bases not matched to a gene. The CDR3 covers 13 residues.

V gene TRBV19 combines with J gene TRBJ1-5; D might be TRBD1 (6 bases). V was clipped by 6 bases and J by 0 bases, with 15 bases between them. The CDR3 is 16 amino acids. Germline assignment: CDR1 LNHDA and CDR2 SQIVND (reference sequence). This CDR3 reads CASSPIAGDSNQPQHF. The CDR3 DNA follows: TGTGCCAGTAGCCCAATCGCAGGGGATAGCAATCAGCCCCAGCATTTT.

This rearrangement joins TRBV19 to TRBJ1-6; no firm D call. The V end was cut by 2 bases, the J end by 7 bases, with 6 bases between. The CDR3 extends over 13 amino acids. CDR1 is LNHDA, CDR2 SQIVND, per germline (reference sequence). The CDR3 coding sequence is TGTGCCAGTAGTATATCGGGGAATTCACCCCTCCACTTT. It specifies CASSISGNSPLHF.

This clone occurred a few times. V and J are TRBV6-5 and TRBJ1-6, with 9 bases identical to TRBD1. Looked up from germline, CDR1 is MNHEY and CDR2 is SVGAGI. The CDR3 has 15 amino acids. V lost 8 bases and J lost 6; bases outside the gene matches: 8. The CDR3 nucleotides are TGTGCCAGCCGCACAGGGGGCACGCGTAATTCACCCCTCCACTTT. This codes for CASRTGGTRNSPLHF.

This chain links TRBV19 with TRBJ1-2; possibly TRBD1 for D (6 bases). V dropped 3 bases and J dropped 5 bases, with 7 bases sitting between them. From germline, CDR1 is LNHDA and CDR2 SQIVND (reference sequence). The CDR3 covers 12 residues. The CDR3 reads CASSMTGYGYTF. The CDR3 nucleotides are TGTGCCAGTAGTATGACAGGTTATGGCTACACCTTC.

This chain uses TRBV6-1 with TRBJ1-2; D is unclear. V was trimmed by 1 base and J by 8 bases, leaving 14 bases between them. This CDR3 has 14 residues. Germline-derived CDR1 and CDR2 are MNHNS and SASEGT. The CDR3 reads CASSEVGGRYGYTF. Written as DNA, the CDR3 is TGTGCCAGCAGTGAAGTAGGAGGGCGGTACGGCTACACCTTC.

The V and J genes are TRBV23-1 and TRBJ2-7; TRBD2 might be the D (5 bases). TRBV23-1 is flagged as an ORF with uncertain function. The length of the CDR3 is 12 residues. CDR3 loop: CAPAGEVYEQYF. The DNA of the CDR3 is TGCGCACCGGCCGGGGAAGTTTACGAGCAGTACTTC.

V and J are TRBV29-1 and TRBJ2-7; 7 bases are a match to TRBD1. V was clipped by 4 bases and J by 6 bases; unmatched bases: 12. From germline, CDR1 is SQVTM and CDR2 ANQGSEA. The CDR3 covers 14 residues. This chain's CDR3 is CSVGPGQSGGEQYF. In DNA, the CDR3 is TGCAGCGTTGGCCCGGGACAGTCTGGGGGCGAGCAGTACTTC.

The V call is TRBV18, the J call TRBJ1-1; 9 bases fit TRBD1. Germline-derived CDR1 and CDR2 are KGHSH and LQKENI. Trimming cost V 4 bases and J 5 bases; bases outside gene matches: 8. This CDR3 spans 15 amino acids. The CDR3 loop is CASSHRGQGGTEAFF. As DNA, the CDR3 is TGTGCCAGCTCACACAGGGGGCAAGGGGGTACTGAAGCTTTCTTT.

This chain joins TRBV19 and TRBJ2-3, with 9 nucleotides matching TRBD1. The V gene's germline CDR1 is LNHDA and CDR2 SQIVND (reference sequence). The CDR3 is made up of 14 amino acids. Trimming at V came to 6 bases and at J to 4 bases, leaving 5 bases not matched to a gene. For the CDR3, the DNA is TGTGCCAGTAGCGACAGGGGGACGCCAGATACGCAGTATTTT. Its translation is CASSDRGTPDTQYF.

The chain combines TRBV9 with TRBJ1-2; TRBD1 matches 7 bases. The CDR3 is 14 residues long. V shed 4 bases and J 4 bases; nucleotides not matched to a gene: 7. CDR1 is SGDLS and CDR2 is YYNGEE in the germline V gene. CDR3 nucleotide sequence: TGTGCCAGCAGCAGCGGACAGGCGACCTATGGCTACACCTTC. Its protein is CASSSGQATYGYTF.

The CDR3 DNA reads as TGTGCCAGCAGCTTCGGGATGGGGGGGAAGGACGGCTACACCTTC. Protein sequence: CASSFGMGGKDGYTF. The chain recombines TRBV7-2 with TRBJ1-2, with a weak D call TRBD1 (5 bases). Per the germline V gene, CDR1 is SGHTA and CDR2 is FQGNSA. Trimming stripped 3 bases from V and 8 bases from J, with 19 bases between. The CDR3 contains 15 residues.

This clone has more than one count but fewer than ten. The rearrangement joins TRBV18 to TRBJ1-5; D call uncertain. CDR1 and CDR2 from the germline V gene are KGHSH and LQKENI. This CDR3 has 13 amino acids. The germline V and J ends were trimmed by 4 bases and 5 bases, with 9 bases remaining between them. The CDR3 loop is CASSRTADQPQHF. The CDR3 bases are TGTGCCAGCTCACGAACAGCCGATCAGCCCCAGCATTTT. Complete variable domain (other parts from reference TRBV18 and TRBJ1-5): NAGVMQNPRHLVRRRGQEARLRCSPMKGHSHVYWYRQLPEEGLKFMVYLQKENIIDESGMPKERFSAEFPKEGPSILRIQQVVRGDSAAYFCASSRTADQPQHFGDGTRLSIL.

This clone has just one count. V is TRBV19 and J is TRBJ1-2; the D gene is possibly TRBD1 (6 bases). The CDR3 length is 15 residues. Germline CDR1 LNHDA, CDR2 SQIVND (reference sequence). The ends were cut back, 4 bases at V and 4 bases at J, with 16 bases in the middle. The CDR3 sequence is CASSRAPGQPYGYTF. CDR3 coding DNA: TGTGCCAGTAGTAGGGCCCCGGGACAACCCTATGGCTACACCTTC.